The clone carrying this TCR beta chain has just one count. The antigen remains undetermined. The V gene lost 5 bases and the J gene lost 8 bases, with 27 bases spanning the gap. Germline V gene sequence: CDR1 MNHNS, CDR2 SASEGT. The CDR3 length is 17 residues. Primed by a sample-barcoded 5' primer and a J-beta primer mix, a second PCR proceeded for about 6 to 12 cycles. Via MiXCR, TCRdb re-called the 5' RACE reads, giving one row per CDR3 protein. The table records 380,000 or so distinct CDR3 sequences, 50% to 60% of them present only once. This specimen comes from a study of blood T cells in healthy people across ages. Findings and caveats of the study: The CMV status of each donor remained undetermined, and this could have confounded shifts in expanded clonotypes. Samples with more naive T cells showed higher observed beta diversity. More naive CD4+ cells and higher diversity marked long-lived donors relative to aged donors.

Extracted total RNA amounted to at least 5.5 micrograms for each sample. The V call is TRBV6-1, the J call TRBJ1-2; possible D gene TRBD1, 6 bases. The receptor comes from a man aged 55 to 70 in good health. The sequenced sample consisted of blood. The CDR3 loop is CASSPRPEDRPLQGYTF. DNA for the CDR3: TGTGCCAGCAGTCCCCGACCTGAAGACAGGCCTCTGCAAGGCTACACCTTC.